The 21 T cell receptor beta chains below all came from one sample that was sequenced in a study of blood T cell repertoires in COVID-19. The method was immunoSEQ multiplex PCR; TCRdb's version includes in-frame clones alone and lacks a portion of them. The sample carries about 230,000 clones, 80% to 90% recorded once. Sequenced sample: PBMCs or T cells enriched from blood (not recorded which). Source of these receptors: a young woman who had been exposed to COVID-19.

The chain carries TRBV27 and TRBJ1-1, with D uncertain. The CDR3 length is 12 residues. The V end lost 3 bases, the J end lost 12 bases, and 14 bases lay between the germline ends. Germline assignment: CDR1 MNHEY and CDR2 SMNVEV (reference sequence). The DNA of the CDR3 is TGTGCCAGCAGTTTCGGCGGCCAGTTTCCTTTCTTT. Translating gives CASSFGGQFPFF.

This clone occurred a few times. The chain's CDR3 is CASSLAGKRNEQFF. The CDR3 DNA sequence: TGTGCCAGCAGTTTGGCAGGCAAAAGAAATGAGCAGTTCTTC. The rearrangement joins TRBV28 to TRBJ2-1; the D is unclear. Germline CDR1 reads MDHEN; CDR2 reads SYDVKM. V gave up 3 bases and J gave up 7 bases, with 13 bases separating them. CDR3 length: 14 residues.

This clone has a single count. V is TRBV6-1 and J is TRBJ1-1; D unclear. Between the trimmed V and J ends, which lost 1 base and 2 bases, there was a span of 8 bases. The CDR3 is 14 residues long. Germline V lookup: CDR1 MNHNS, CDR2 SASEGT. For the CDR3, the DNA is TGTGCCAGCAGTGAAGAGACATTAAACACTGAAGCTTTCTTT. This gives the protein CASSEETLNTEAFF.

This sequence joins TRBV28 and TRBJ2-5, with 7 positions matching TRBD2. With V trimmed by 6 bases and J by 5 bases, 15 bases remained unmatched. This CDR3 contains 16 residues. CDR1 MDHEN and CDR2 SYDVKM come from the germline V gene. The CDR3 spells CASSPWGRASWETQYF. For the CDR3, the DNA is TGTGCCAGCAGCCCCTGGGGGAGGGCATCTTGGGAGACCCAGTACTTC.

This clone was observed once. This chain joins TRBV2 and TRBJ2-7; 8 bases agree with TRBD2. The CDR3 spans 15 residues. Germline loops: CDR1 SNHLY, CDR2 FYNNEI. V shed 3 bases and J 3 bases; nucleotides not matched to a gene: 7. Here the CDR3 DNA reads TGTGCCAGCAGTGACCGACTAGCGCCTATCTACGAGCAGTACTTC. It specifies CASSDRLAPIYEQYF.

The chain combines TRBV19 with TRBJ2-7, with 7 bases fitting TRBD2. V lost 0 bases and J lost 3; bases outside the gene matches: 5. Germline CDR1 and CDR2: LNHDA and SQIVND (reference sequence). The CDR3 has 15 amino acids. The CDR3 loop reads CASSIEAGLIYEQYF. In nucleotides, the CDR3 is TGTGCCAGTAGTATAGAAGCGGGACTGATCTACGAGCAGTACTTC.

CDR3 residues: CASSPQSLTNTGELFF. CDR3 bases: TGTGCCAGCAGCCCCCAAAGCCTCACGAACACCGGGGAGCTGTTTTTT. The rearrangement uses TRBV3-1 (or the pseudogene TRBV3-2) and TRBJ2-2; D gene unclear. Looked up from germline, CDR1 is LGHDT and CDR2 is YNNKEL (reference sequence). The CDR3 is 16 amino acids. V was trimmed by 4 bases and J by 0 bases, leaving 12 bases between them.

This clone occurred once. The gene calls are TRBV28 and TRBJ2-1, with D maybe TRBD2 (6 bases). The ends were cut back, 3 bases at V and 2 bases at J, with 17 bases in the middle. Germline loops: CDR1 MDHEN, CDR2 SYDVKM. The CDR3 is 17 amino acids. CDR3 DNA: TGTGCCAGCAGTTTCCCCCTTCTAACGGGAGCCTACAATGAGCAGTTCTTC. As protein: CASSFPLLTGAYNEQFF.

This clone was detected a few times. This chain joins TRBV24-1 and TRBJ2-2, with D maybe TRBD1 (6 bases). This CDR3 comprises 16 residues. Per the germline V gene, CDR1 is KGHDR and CDR2 is SFDVKD. V lost 2 bases and J 1 base, leaving 10 bases between the germline ends. Written as DNA, the CDR3 is TGTGCCACCAGTGATTCAACAGGGATGAACACCGGGGAGCTGTTTTTT. Amino acids: CATSDSTGMNTGELFF.

The chain links TRBV28 to TRBJ1-5; D unresolved. With 2 bases removed from V and 9 bases from J, the gap between germline ends came to 8 bases. Germline V gene lookup returns CDR1 MDHEN and CDR2 SYDVKM. The CDR3 spans 12 residues. The CDR3 spells CASSLPVWPQHF. DNA for the CDR3: TGTGCCAGCAGTTTACCCGTTTGGCCCCAGCATTTT.

V and J are TRBV4-1 and TRBJ1-5; TRBD1 matches 8 bases. Germline V gives CDR1 MGHRA, CDR2 YSYEKL. V shed 0 bases and J 6 bases; nucleotides not matched to a gene: 7. The CDR3 sequence is 16 residues long. CDR3 residues: CASSQEVRGHGQPQHF. The CDR3 nucleotides are TGCGCCAGCAGCCAAGAGGTCAGGGGGCATGGTCAGCCCCAGCATTTT.

This chain joins TRBV2 and TRBJ2-7; perhaps TRBD2 as D (6 bases). Per the germline V gene, CDR1 is SNHLY and CDR2 is FYNNEI. The CDR3 is made up of 13 amino acids. Trimming left V 9 bases short and J 4 bases short, with 16 bases between. The CDR3 nucleotides read TGTGCCAGTAACCGGGACTCTCTGTACGAGCAGTACTTC. It encodes CASNRDSLYEQYF.

The V call is TRBV14, the J call TRBJ1-2; D is ambiguous. This CDR3 has 15 amino acids. Deletions cut 1 base from V and 0 bases from J, with 9 bases between. Germline V gene data show CDR1 as SGHDN and CDR2 as FVKESK. CDR3 in amino acids: CASSQGVLANYGYTF. CDR3 DNA: TGTGCCAGCAGCCAAGGCGTATTAGCTAACTATGGCTACACCTTC.

This clone occurred once. The chain combines TRBV5-4 with TRBJ1-4; 8 bases agree with TRBD1. After removal of 3 bases from V and 0 bases from J, the junction contained 10 bases not matched to a gene. The CDR3 loop spans 18 amino acids. CDR1 is SGHNT, CDR2 YYREEE, per germline (reference sequence). CDR3 in DNA: TGTGCCAGCAGCTACGGACAGGGAGGAGGCGCAACTAATGAAAAACTGTTTTTT. As protein: CASSYGQGGGATNEKLFF.

This clone was seen just once. A much larger clonotype is one base distant, so this may be a read error. At the DNA level, this CDR3 is encoded by other sequences in the same sample as well. The chain carries TRBV6-1 and TRBJ2-7; 13 bases fit TRBD2. This CDR3 region has 15 residues. The trim removed 1 base at V and 4 bases at J, leaving 1 base unmatched. The germline gives CDR1 MNHNS, CDR2 SASEGT. CDR3: CASSEGTSGSYEQYF. The CDR3, as DNA: TGTGCCAGCAGTGAAGGGACTAGCGGGAGTTACGAGCAGTACTTC.

The CDR3 DNA is TGTGCCAGCAGCCAAGGACAGGCAAATTCACCCCTCCACTTT. As protein: CASSQGQANSPLHF. The chain links TRBV5-4 to TRBJ1-6; 7 nucleotides align to TRBD1. The CDR3 extends over 14 amino acids. V lost 4 bases and J lost 7; bases outside the gene matches: 5. Germline CDR1 reads SGHNT; CDR2 reads YYREEE (reference sequence).

The genes are TRBV18 and TRBJ2-1, with 8 positions matching TRBD2. V dropped 4 bases and J dropped 4; count of bases not matched to a gene: 6. Per the germline V gene, CDR1 is KGHSH and CDR2 is LQKENI. This CDR3 region has 15 residues. CDR3: CASSLTSGFYNEQFF. CDR3 nucleotides: TGTGCCAGCTCACTCACTAGCGGTTTTTACAATGAGCAGTTCTTC. Full variable domain (outside the CDR3, taken from reference TRBV18 and TRBJ2-1): NAGVMQNPRHLVRRRGQEARLRCSPMKGHSHVYWYRQLPEEGLKFMVYLQKENIIDESGMPKERFSAEFPKEGPSILRIQQVVRGDSAAYFCASSLTSGFYNEQFFGPGTRLTVL.

The V gene is TRBV7-2, the J gene TRBJ2-3; TRBD2 agrees at 13 bases. Germline assignment: CDR1 SGHTA and CDR2 FQGNSA. After removal of 6 bases from V and 6 bases from J, the junction contained 6 bases not matched to a gene. This CDR3 has 15 amino acids. The CDR3 DNA follows: TGTGCCAGCAGACAGGGACTAGCGGGATACGATACGCAGTATTTT. Translating gives CASRQGLAGYDTQYF.

This chain joins TRBV11-2 and TRBJ2-1, with a possible D match to TRBD2 (6 bases). This CDR3 spans 17 amino acids. Trimming took 5 bases from V and 6 from J, leaving 23 bases between them. Germline CDR1 and CDR2: SGHAT and FQNNGV. The CDR3 nucleotides read TGTGCCAGCAGCCCCAGGAGGGGAAGGACCACCATCAATGAGCAGTTCTTC. The encoded protein is CASSPRRGRTTINEQFF.

V is TRBV10-2 and J is TRBJ2-1; 12 bases fit TRBD2. Trimming removed 6 bases from V and 4 bases from J; junction bases left unmatched: 10. The CDR3 has 17 residues. Germline V lookup: CDR1 WSHSY, CDR2 SAAADI. The DNA for the CDR3 is TGCGCCAGCAGGGGGGGTCTAGCGGGAGGGCGGTACAATGAGCAGTTCTTC. It is translated as CASRGGLAGGRYNEQFF.

The genes are TRBV5-1 and TRBJ2-7; the match to TRBD2 covers 9 bases. The germline V gene has CDR1 SGHRS and CDR2 YFSETQ. The junction had 11 bases not matched to a gene; V was cut back by 1 base and J by 0 bases. This CDR3 is built from 18 residues. In DNA, the CDR3 is TGCGCCAGCAGCTTGTCTATGCGGGGTAGCGGGAGCTCCTACGAGCAGTACTTC. This translates into CASSLSMRGSGSSYEQYF.